The clone carrying this T cell receptor beta chain was counted only a few times. Antigen unknown. The study reverse transcribed the entire isolated RNA, so it sequenced expressed TCRB transcripts. Using immunoSEQ multiplex PCR, the repertoire was profiled, and TCRdb retains in-frame clones only, with some absent. The profile shows 600,000 to 700,000 clones, 9.5% to 15% of them singletons. CDR3 length: 14 residues. The V and J ends lost 6 bases and 8 bases respectively, with 22 bases between them. Germline V gives CDR1 SQVTM, CDR2 ANQGSEA. These data come from a study of beta chain features in type 1 diabetes. Study-wide findings and caveats: All four CD4+ subsets of Type 1 diabetes patients contained TCRB CDR3s that were moderately but significantly shorter.

The V and J genes are TRBV29-1 and TRBJ1-2, with TRBD1 as a possible D gene (5 bases). Sequencing was performed on naive CD4+ T cells from blood. This TCR was recovered from a young man with type 1 diabetes. CDR3 nucleotides: TGCAGCGTGGGGCAGTCGTACTCCGCGGGGGGCTACACCTTC. Translating it yields CSVGQSYSAGGYTF.